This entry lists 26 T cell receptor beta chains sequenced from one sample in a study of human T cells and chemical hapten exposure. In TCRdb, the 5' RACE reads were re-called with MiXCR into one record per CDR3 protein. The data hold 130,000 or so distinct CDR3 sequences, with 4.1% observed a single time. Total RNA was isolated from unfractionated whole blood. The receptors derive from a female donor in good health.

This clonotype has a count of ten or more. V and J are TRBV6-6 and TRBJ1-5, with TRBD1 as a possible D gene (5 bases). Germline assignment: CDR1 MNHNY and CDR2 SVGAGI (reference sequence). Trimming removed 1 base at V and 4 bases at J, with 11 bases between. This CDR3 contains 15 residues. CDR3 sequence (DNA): TGTGCCAGCAGTTACTTTAGGCCAGGGAATCAGCCCCAGCATTTT. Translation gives CASSYFRPGNQPQHF.

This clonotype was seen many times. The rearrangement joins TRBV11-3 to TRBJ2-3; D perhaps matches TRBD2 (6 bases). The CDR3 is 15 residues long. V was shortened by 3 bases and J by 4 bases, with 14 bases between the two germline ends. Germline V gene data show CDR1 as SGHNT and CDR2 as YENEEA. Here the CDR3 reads CASSLEGLGADTQYF. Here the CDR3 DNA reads TGTGCCAGCAGCTTGGAGGGTCTAGGAGCAGATACGCAGTATTTT.

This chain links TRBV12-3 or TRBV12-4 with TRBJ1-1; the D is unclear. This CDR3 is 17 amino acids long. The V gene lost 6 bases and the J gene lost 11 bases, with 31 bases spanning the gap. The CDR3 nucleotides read TGTGCCAGCAGCCGGGATGACATCACTCCGGGCCGGCTTTACGCTTTCTTT. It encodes CASSRDDITPGRLYAFF.

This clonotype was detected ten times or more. DNA of the CDR3: TGTGCCAGCAGCAAAAGGGCTACTCAAGAGACCCAGTACTTC. Its translation is CASSKRATQETQYF. The chain carries TRBV11-1 and TRBJ2-5; no clear D. Trimming removed 5 bases at V and 2 bases at J, with 12 bases between. Germline CDR1 and CDR2: SGHAT and FQDESV (reference sequence). CDR3 length: 14 amino acids.

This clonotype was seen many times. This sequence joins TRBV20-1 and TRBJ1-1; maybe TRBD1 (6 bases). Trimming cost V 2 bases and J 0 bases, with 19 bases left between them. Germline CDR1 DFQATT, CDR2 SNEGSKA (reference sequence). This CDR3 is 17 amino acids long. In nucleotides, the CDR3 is TGCAGTGCTAGACCCCTGAGGGGGGCTTACATGAACACTGAAGCTTTCTTT. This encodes CSARPLRGAYMNTEAFF.

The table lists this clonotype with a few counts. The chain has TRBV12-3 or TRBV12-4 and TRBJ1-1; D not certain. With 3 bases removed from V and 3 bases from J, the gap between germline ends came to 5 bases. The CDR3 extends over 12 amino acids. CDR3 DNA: TGTGCCAGCAGTTTCGGGGACACTGAAGCTTTCTTT. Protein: CASSFGDTEAFF.

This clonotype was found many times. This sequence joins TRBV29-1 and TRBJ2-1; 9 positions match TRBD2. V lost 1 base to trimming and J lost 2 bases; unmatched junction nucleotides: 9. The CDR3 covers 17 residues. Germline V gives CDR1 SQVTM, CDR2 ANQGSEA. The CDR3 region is CSVEALGLAGAYNEQFF. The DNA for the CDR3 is TGCAGCGTTGAAGCCTTGGGGTTAGCGGGGGCCTACAATGAGCAGTTCTTC.

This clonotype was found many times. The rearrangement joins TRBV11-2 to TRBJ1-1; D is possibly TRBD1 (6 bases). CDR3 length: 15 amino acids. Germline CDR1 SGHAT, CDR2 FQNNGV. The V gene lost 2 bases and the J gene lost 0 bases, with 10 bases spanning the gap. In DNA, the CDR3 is TGTGCCAGCAGCTTAACAGGGAGGATGAACACTGAAGCTTTCTTT. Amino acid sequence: CASSLTGRMNTEAFF.

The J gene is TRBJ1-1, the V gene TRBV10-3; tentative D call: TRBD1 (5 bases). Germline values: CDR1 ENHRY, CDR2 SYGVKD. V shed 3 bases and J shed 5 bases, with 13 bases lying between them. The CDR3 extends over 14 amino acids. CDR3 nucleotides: TGTGCCATCAGTGACAGGGCCCGAAGGACTGAAGCTTTCTTT. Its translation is CAISDRARRTEAFF.

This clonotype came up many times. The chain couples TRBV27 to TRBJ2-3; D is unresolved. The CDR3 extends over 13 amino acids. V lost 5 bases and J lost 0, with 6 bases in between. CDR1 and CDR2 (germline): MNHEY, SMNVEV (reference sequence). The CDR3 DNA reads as TGTGCCAGCAGTCAGTGGAGCACAGATACGCAGTATTTT. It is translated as CASSQWSTDTQYF.

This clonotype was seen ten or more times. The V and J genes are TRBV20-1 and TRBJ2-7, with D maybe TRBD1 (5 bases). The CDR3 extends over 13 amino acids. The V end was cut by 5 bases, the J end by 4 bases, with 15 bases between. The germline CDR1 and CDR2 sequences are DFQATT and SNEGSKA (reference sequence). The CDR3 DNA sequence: TGCAGTGCTGCCCAAAGACAGACGTACGAGCAGTACTTC. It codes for CSAAQRQTYEQYF.

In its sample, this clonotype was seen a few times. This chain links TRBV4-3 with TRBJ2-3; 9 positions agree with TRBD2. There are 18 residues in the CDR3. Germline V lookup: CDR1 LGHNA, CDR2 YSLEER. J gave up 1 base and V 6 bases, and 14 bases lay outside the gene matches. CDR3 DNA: TGCGCCAGCAGTGCTAGCGGGGACTTCCCGAGGGGCACAGATACGCAGTATTTT. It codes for CASSASGDFPRGTDTQYF.

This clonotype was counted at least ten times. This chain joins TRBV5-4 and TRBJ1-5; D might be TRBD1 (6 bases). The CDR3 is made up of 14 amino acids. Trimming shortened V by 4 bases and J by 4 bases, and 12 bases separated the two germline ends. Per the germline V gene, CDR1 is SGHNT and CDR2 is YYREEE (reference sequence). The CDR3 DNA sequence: TGTGCCAGCAGCGTTGCAGGGGCGAATCAGCCCCAGCATTTT. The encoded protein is CASSVAGANQPQHF. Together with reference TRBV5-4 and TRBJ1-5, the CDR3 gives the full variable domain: ETGVTQSPTHLIKTRGQQVTLRCSSQSGHNTVSWYQQALGQGPQFIFQYYREEENGRGNFPPRFSGLQFPNYSSELNVNALELDDSALYLCASSVAGANQPQHFGDGTRLSIL.

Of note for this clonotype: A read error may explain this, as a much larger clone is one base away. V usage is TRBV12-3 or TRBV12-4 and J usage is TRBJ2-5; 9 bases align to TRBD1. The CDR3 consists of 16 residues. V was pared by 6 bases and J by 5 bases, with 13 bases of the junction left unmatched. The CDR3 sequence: CASSPRGQGMGETQYF. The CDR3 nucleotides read TGTGCCAGCAGCCCTCGGGGACAGGGTATGGGGGAGACCCAGTACTTC.

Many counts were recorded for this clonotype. CDR3 nucleotide sequence: TGTGCCAGCAGCCAAGCAGTTGGAGCCCACAATGAGCAGTTCTTC. This gives the protein CASSQAVGAHNEQFF. V gene TRBV3-1 combines with J gene TRBJ2-1; D is ambiguous. The CDR3 totals 15 residues. V lost 1 base and J 5 bases, leaving 12 bases between the germline ends. Germline lookup yields CDR1 LGHDT and CDR2 YNNKEL (reference sequence).

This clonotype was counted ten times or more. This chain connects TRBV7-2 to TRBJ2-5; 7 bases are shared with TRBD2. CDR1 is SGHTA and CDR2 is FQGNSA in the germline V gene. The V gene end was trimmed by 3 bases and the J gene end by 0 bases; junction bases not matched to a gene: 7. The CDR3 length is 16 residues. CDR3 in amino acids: CASSFRLAAYQETQYF. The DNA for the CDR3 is TGTGCCAGCAGCTTTAGACTAGCCGCGTACCAAGAGACCCAGTACTTC.

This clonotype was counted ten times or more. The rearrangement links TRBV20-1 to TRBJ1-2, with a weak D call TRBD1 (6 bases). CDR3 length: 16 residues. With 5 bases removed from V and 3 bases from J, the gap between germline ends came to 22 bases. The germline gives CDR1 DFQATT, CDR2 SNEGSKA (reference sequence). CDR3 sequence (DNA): TGCAGTGCTTTATCATCCGGGACACCCCAGGACTATGGCTACACCTTC. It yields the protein CSALSSGTPQDYGYTF.

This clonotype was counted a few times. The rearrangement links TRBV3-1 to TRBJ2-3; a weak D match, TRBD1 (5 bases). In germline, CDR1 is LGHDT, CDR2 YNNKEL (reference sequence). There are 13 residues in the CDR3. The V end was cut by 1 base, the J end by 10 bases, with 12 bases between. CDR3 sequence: CASSQVRREAQYF. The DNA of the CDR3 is TGTGCCAGCAGCCAAGTCCGCAGGGAAGCGCAGTATTTT.

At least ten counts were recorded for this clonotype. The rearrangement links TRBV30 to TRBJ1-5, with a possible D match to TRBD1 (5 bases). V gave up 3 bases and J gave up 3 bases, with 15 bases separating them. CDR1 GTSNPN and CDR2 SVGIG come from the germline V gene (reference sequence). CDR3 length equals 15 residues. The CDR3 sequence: CAWRSTATNNQPQHF. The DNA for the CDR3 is TGTGCCTGGAGGTCGACAGCTACTAACAATCAGCCCCAGCATTTT. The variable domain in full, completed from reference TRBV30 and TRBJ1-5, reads SQTIHQWPATLVQPVGSPLSLECTVEGTSNPNLYWYRQAAGRGLQLLFYSVGIGQISSEVPQNLSASRPQDRQFILSSKKLLLSDSGFYLCAWRSTATNNQPQHFGDGTRLSIL.

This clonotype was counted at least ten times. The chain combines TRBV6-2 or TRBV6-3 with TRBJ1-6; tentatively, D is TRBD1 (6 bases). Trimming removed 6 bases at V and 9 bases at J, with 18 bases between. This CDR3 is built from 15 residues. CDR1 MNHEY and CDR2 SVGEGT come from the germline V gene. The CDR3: CASRTARGWSSPLHF. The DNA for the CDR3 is TGTGCCAGCAGAACCGCCAGGGGATGGAGTTCACCCCTCCACTTT.

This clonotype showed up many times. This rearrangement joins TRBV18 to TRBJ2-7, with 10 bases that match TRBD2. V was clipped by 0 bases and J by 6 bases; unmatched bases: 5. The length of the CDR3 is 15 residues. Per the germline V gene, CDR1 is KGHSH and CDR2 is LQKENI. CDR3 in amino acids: CASSPPGSGGTEQYF. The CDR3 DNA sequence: TGTGCCAGCTCACCACCGGGTAGCGGGGGGACCGAGCAGTACTTC.

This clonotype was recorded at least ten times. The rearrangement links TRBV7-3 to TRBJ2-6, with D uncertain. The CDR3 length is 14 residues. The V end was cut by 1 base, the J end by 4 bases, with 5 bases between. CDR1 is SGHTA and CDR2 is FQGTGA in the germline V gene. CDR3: CASSLMGGANVLTF. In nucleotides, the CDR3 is TGTGCCAGCAGCTTAATGGGGGGGGCCAACGTCCTGACTTTC.

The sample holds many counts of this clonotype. CDR3 DNA: TGTGCCAGCAGTGAGATAAGTTGGGACAGGGGCACAGATACGCAGTATTTT. As protein: CASSEISWDRGTDTQYF. J is TRBJ2-3 and V is TRBV6-1, with 9 bases identical to TRBD1. The germline gives CDR1 MNHNS, CDR2 SASEGT. The length of the CDR3 is 17 residues. V dropped 3 bases and J dropped 1; count of bases not matched to a gene: 8.

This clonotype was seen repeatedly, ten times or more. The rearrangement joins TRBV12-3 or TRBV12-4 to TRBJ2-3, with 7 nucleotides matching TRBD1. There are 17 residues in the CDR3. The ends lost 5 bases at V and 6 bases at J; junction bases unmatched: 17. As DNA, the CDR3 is TGTGCCAGCAGTCCAAGGGGACAGCTCGGACGAGGGGATACGCAGTATTTT. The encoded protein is CASSPRGQLGRGDTQYF.

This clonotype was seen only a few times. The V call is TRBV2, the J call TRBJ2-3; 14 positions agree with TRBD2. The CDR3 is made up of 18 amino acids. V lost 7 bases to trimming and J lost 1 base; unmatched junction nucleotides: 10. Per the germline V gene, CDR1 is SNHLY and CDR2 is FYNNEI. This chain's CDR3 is CASKSGTSGGRRTDTQYF. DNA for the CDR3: TGTGCCAGCAAGAGTGGGACTAGCGGGGGCCGGCGCACAGATACGCAGTATTTT.

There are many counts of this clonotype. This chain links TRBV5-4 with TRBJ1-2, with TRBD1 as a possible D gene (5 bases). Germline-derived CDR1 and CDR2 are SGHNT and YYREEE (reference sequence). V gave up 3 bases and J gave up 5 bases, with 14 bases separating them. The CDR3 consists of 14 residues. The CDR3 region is CASSSTESLYGYTF. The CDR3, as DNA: TGTGCCAGCAGCTCGACAGAGTCATTGTATGGCTACACCTTC.